This T cell receptor (beta chain) was sequenced for a study of response to subunit inactivated influenza vaccine. TCRdb recomputed calls from the RT-PCR reads with MiXCR, one row per CDR3 protein. The table has about 540,000 distinct CDR3 sequences, around 25% seen once. On this clonotype: Its target is unknown.

Study outcomes and limitations: A suggestion made by the authors is that each seasonal influenza vaccination recruits few new T cells.

The CDR3 runs 16 residues. Unmatched junction bases numbered 7, after V lost 4 bases and J lost 1 base. Germline CDR1 reads SGHKS; CDR2 reads YYEKEE (reference sequence). The same data also contributed to another study, on T cells expressing NK-cell markers. That paper states: UMIs accompanied the 5'RACE template switching by which TCR beta cDNA was made. Beta-chain profiling covered CD3+CD56+NKG2C+, CD3+CD56+NKG2C- and CD3+CD56-NKG2C+ sorted subsets.

The TCR was taken from a man in his fifties or sixties who received an inactivated influenza vaccine. The gene calls are TRBV5-5 and TRBJ2-2; 7 nucleotides agree with TRBD1. The sample was CD4+ T cells sorted from PBMCs, taken approximately 12 days after vaccination. The CDR3: CASSVDRVENTGELFF. The CDR3, as DNA: TGTGCCAGCAGCGTCGACAGGGTCGAGAACACCGGGGAGCTGTTTTTT.